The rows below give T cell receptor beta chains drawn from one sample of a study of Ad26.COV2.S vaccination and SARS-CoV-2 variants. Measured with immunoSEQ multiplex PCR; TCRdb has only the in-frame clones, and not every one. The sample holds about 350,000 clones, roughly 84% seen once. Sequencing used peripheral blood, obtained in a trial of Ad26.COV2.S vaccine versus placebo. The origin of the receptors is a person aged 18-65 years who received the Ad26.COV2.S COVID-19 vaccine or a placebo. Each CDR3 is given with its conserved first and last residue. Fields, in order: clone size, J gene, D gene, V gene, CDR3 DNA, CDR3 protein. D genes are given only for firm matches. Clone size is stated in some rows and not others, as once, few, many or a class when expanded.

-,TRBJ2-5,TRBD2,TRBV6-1,TGTGCCAGCAGTGAATTTGTAGCGGGGGGGCCGTGGGAGACCCAGTACTTC,CASSEFVAGGPWETQYF
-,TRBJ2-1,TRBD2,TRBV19,TGTGCCAGTAGTATACTGGGGACTAGCGACGGTGAGCAGTTCTTC,CASSILGTSDGEQFF
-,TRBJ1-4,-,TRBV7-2,TGTGCCAGCAGCTTAGATGAAAAACTGTTTTTT,CASSLDEKLFF
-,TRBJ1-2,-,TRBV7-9,TGTGCCAGCAGCTTAGTTGCGGGGGGCGTAGGGTATGGCTACACCTTC,CASSLVAGGVGYGYTF
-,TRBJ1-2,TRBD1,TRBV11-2,TGTGCCAGCAGCCCTCTGAGGACAGGGCTCTATGGCTACACCTTC,CASSPLRTGLYGYTF
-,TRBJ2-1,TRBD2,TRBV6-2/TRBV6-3,TGTGCCAGCAGTTACCCGAGCGGGGGGGACTACAATGAGCAGTTCTTC,CASSYPSGGDYNEQFF
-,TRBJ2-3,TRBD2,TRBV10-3,TGTGCCATCGGGATACCGGGACTAGAGGGGTCATATACGCAGTATTTT,CAIGIPGLEGSYTQYF
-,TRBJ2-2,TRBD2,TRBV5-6,TGTGCCAGCAGCTTGGGTCCAGCGGGAAACACCGGGGAGCTGTTTTTT,CASSLGPAGNTGELFF
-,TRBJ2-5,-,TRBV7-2,TGTGCCAGCGCCATGAGAACAGGACAGCAAGAGACCCAGTACTTC,CASAMRTGQQETQYF
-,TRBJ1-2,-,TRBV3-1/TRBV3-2,TGTGCCAGCAGCCAGCCCGGACGGTCTGGCTACACCTTC,CASSQPGRSGYTF
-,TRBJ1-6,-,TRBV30,TGTGCCTGGGAGTTGGGTAATTCACCCCTCCACTTT,CAWELGNSPLHF
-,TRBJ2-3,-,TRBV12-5,TGTGCTAGTGGCCTTAGCGGCACAGATACGCAGTATTTT,CASGLSGTDTQYF
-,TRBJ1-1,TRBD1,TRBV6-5,TGTGCCAGCAGTCGACGGACAGGGAACACTGAAGCTTTCTTT,CASSRRTGNTEAFF
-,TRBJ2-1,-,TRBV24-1,TGTGCCACCAGTGATAGTGGGCGGGTAGGGCATGAGCAGTTCTTC,CATSDSGRVGHEQFF
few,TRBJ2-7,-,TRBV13,TGTGCCAGCAGCTTTGGAACCCTGAGCTCCTACGAGCAGTACTTC,CASSFGTLSSYEQYF
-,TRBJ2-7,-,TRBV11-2,TGTGCCAGCAGCCCCCCCCGCAGGCCGGCCGAGCAGTACTTC,CASSPPRRPAEQYF
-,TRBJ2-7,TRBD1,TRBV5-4,TGTGCCAGCAGCTTTGGGGACAGGGCCTACGAGCAGTACTTC,CASSFGDRAYEQYF
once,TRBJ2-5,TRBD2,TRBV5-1,TGCGCCAGCAGCTTGTTAGCGGGGGGCCTTCAAGAGACCCAGTACTTC,CASSLLAGGLQETQYF
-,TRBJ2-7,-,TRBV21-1,TGTGCCAGCAGCCCCGGAAAAACGAGGGGACTAGCGGGACGTGCCGCCTACGAGCAGTACTTC,CASSPGKTRGLAGRAAYEQYF
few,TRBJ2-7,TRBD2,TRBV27,TGTGCCAGCAGAATAGCGGGAGTCTACGAGCAGTACTTC,CASRIAGVYEQYF